One T cell receptor beta chain is described in this entry. V dropped 1 base and J dropped 4; count of bases not matched to a gene: 3. The germline gives CDR1 MNHNS, CDR2 SASEGT. The CDR3 is 16 residues long. Sequencing was performed with immunoSEQ multiplex PCR; in TCRdb, only in-frame clones are kept and a portion is missing. Among roughly 93,000 clones, over 80% were seen once, and the ten largest hold more than 2%. The data originate from a study of T cell changes during pregnancy in multiple sclerosis. V is TRBV6-1 and J is TRBJ2-3; TRBD2 aligns across 12 bases. The TCR sequence derives from a female donor with multiple sclerosis, enrolled in a pregnancy study. Sequences were derived from peripheral blood, sampled after pregnancy. The CDR3 sequence is CASSEETSGRSDTQYF. The CDR3 DNA follows: TGTGCCAGCAGTGAAGAGACTAGCGGGAGATCAGATACGCAGTATTTT.